This T cell receptor (beta chain) was documented in a study of vaccination effects on CD4 cells after COVID-19. Data came from immunoSEQ multiplex PCR; TCRdb stores just in-frame clones and leaves some out. In the table there are around 66,000 clones, 60% to 80% of which are singletons. Viral peptide pools were used in the ViraFEST assay to expand antigen-specific CD4+ T cells, and sequencing came afterward. The authors isolated CD4+ T cells after nine to eleven days of culture. None of these healthy vaccinees had been infected with SARS-CoV-2 before vaccination. Some 2 million PBMC per well were cultured with around 10 IU/ml IL-2 and roughly 9.9 ug/ml peptides. Study outcomes and limitations: Clones from infection and from vaccination both contracted markedly late after vaccination.

This CDR3 region has 17 residues. The germline V gene has CDR1 LNHDA and CDR2 SQIVND (reference sequence). Trimming removed 6 bases from V and 0 bases from J; junction bases left unmatched: 13. Turning to this clone: Its antigen is unknown.

This TCR was sampled from a human donor who received a COVID-19 vaccine. J is TRBJ1-1 and V is TRBV19, with 7 bases that match TRBD1. This sample comprised CD4+ T cells from PBMCs cultured with HCoV-OC43 spike peptides, obtained before COVID-19 vaccination. Subset here: HCoV-OC43 spike overlapping peptide pool stimulation. The CDR3: CASRAARGVKVNTEAFF. The CDR3 nucleotides are TGTGCCAGTAGAGCCGCCAGGGGGGTTAAGGTGAACACTGAAGCTTTCTTT.